This passage covers 6 T cell receptor beta chains from one sample sequenced in a study of T cells in women clearing cervical HPV infection. The method was immunoSEQ multiplex PCR; TCRdb's version includes in-frame clones alone and lacks a portion of them. Its clone listing holds tens of thousands of clones. The sample taken for sequencing was blood buffy coat. These TCRs come from a woman aged 18-70 years with a cervical HPV16 infection that either progressed to CIN3+ or cleared (not recorded which).

Concerning this clone: The sequence runs out 3 residues before the end of the CDR3; the remainder is reconstructed from the germline J gene. The J gene is TRBJ2-5, the V gene TRBV19; weak D call: TRBD1 (5 bases). Per the germline V gene, CDR1 is LNHDA and CDR2 is SQIVND (reference sequence). This CDR3 comprises 14 residues. Trimming cost V 3 bases and J 3 bases, with 11 bases left between them. The CDR3 is CASSISAGKETQYF. CDR3 DNA (partial): TGTGCCAGTAGTATTTCGGCAGGGAAAGAGACC.

As regards this clone: The read ends 3 residues early relative to the CDR3; the germline J gene fills the gap. The rearrangement uses TRBV7-2 and TRBJ1-4; 7 nucleotides align to TRBD1. The CDR3 loop spans 15 amino acids. CDR1 and CDR2 from the germline V gene are SGHTA and FQGNSA. The CDR3 reads CASSLGYRGNSPLFF. The CDR3 DNA, read in part, is TGTGCCAGCAGCTTAGGCTACAGGGGTAATTCACCA.

For this clone: The read terminates 3 residues ahead of where the CDR3 ends, so the germline J gene completes it. J is TRBJ2-7 and V is TRBV14; D is possibly TRBD2 (6 bases). V was cut by 8 bases and J by 0 bases, with 8 bases left in between. CDR3 length equals 12 residues. Germline CDR1 is SGHDN and CDR2 is FVKESK. This CDR3 reads CASGGDSYEQYF. Incomplete CDR3 DNA: TGTGCCAGCGGAGGGGACTCCTACGAG.

The CDR3 region is CSATAHRGGGYTF. The sequenced part of the CDR3 DNA is TGCAGTGCAACAGCCCACAGGGGGGGCGGC. The V call is TRBV20-1, the J call TRBJ1-2; 8 bases line up with TRBD1. From the germline J gene comes the end of the CDR3, since the read stops 3 residues before it. In germline, CDR1 is DFQATT, CDR2 SNEGSKA (reference sequence). The CDR3 runs to 13 residues.

Comments on this clone: The read stops 3 residues short of the end of the CDR3; the missing end is completed from the germline J gene. The chain combines TRBV18 with TRBJ2-7; 10 positions agree with TRBD1. There are 15 residues in the CDR3. With 6 bases clipped from V and 1 base from J, the junction kept 6 bases outside the gene matches. The germline V gene has CDR1 KGHSH and CDR2 LQKENI. CDR3 region: CASSSGTGASYEQYF. The sequenced part of the CDR3 DNA is TGTGCCAGCTCGTCCGGGACAGGGGCTTCCTACGAG.

About this clone itself: The read comes to an end 3 residues before the CDR3 does, leaving the germline J gene to fill in the end. This rearrangement joins TRBV6-1 to TRBJ1-2; a weak D match, TRBD1 (5 bases). Germline CDR1 and CDR2: MNHNS and SASEGT. The CDR3 has 16 residues. The CDR3 is CASSEDFDPRGYDYTF. CDR3 bases read: TGTGCCAGCAGTGAGGATTTTGACCCGAGGGGCTACGAC.